This TCR beta chain is drawn from a study of PD-1 blockade in classical Hodgkin lymphoma. Sample time point: cycle 4 day 1 (C4D1), after less than 7 weeks of nivolumab. All patients relapsed after autologous stem cell transplantation, and brentuximab vedotin exposure varied. Sequencing used immunoSEQ multiplex PCR; TCRdb keeps in-frame clones, though not all of them. This sample has over 50,000 clones, with about 85% found just once. The receptor comes from a human donor with classical Hodgkin lymphoma. The input for sequencing was peripheral blood mononuclear cells (PBMCs), taken before the fourth cycle of nivolumab.

The CDR3 region is CASSYSQGGEQYF. CDR3 nucleotides: TGTGCCAGCAGTTACTCGCAGGGTGGTGAGCAGTACTTC. The chain carries TRBV6-5 and TRBJ2-7; D may be TRBD1 (5 bases). Trimming cost V 0 bases and J 7 bases, with 10 bases left between them. Germline loops: CDR1 MNHEY, CDR2 SVGAGI. The length of the CDR3 is 13 residues.